Included here is one T cell receptor (beta chain) sequence, with context. Its antigen is as yet unknown. The data derive from a study of T cell responses to AZD1222 COVID-19 vaccine. Broader study findings: Reports indicate that nearly half of spike-specific TCRs are directed at unmutated variant regions. It was only after the peak T cell response that any repertoires were sampled. Once two AZD1222 doses were given, Spike-specific TCR breadth and depth went up. Females made up more of the donors, who were largely white British, and clonal diversity may have come out too low.

V lost 5 bases, J lost 1 base, and 15 bases lay in between. The CDR3 extends over 16 amino acids. Looked up from germline, CDR1 is MDHEN and CDR2 is SYDVKM. Some clones are missing from TCRdb's copy, which holds only in-frame ones; the method was immunoSEQ multiplex PCR. The sample yields around 160,000 clones, approximately 90% seen once. J is TRBJ2-1 and V is TRBV28; a possible D gene is TRBD1 (6 bases). The sample consisted of peripheral blood, taken 28 days after the second AZD1222 dose. This clonotype was obtained from an adult who received the AZD1222 COVID-19 vaccine. The CDR3 loop reads CASSPTGRRSYNEQFF. In DNA, the CDR3 is TGTGCCAGCAGTCCGACAGGTAGAAGGTCCTACAATGAGCAGTTCTTC.